What follows are 23 T cell receptor beta chains derived from one specimen sequenced in a study of T-cell memory formation after mild COVID-19. TCRdb reanalysed the 5' RACE reads using MiXCR and keeps one entry per CDR3 protein. Of under 600,000 distinct CDR3 sequences in the sample, about 22% were seen once. Source material: PBMCs or a T cell subset sorted from them (not recorded which). These receptors all stem from an adult woman who had mild COVID-19 (a few samples of this study predate the infection). Cell type and time point are not known.

This clonotype has more than one count but fewer than ten. The chain has TRBV15 and TRBJ2-1, with 10 positions matching TRBD1. CDR1 is LNHNV and CDR2 is YYDKDF in the germline V gene (reference sequence). The CDR3 length is 16 residues. V dropped 2 bases and J dropped 2; count of bases not matched to a gene: 3. The CDR3 bases are TGTGCCACCAGCAGACGCGACAGGGGGCCCTACAATGAGCAGTTCTTC. Residues: CATSRRDRGPYNEQFF.

V is TRBV3-1 and J is TRBJ2-3; D not resolved. This CDR3 region has 14 residues. Deletions cut 1 base from V and 9 bases from J, with 14 bases between. In germline, CDR1 is LGHDT, CDR2 YNNKEL (reference sequence). DNA for the CDR3: TGTGCCAGCAGCCAAGGGTCGAGCGTCGGGACGCAGTATTTT. Protein: CASSQGSSVGTQYF.

J is TRBJ2-1 and V is TRBV18, with D perhaps matching TRBD2 (5 bases). The CDR3 is 16 amino acids. Germline V gives CDR1 KGHSH, CDR2 LQKENI. V lost 6 bases to trimming and J lost 4 bases, with 19 bases between them. As DNA, the CDR3 is TGTGCCAGCTCGCGACCCCCCGGGATTGAATACAATGAGCAGTTCTTC. Protein product: CASSRPPGIEYNEQFF. Supplemented by reference TRBV18 and TRBJ2-1, the full variable domain reads NAGVMQNPRHLVRRRGQEARLRCSPMKGHSHVYWYRQLPEEGLKFMVYLQKENIIDESGMPKERFSAEFPKEGPSILRIQQVVRGDSAAYFCASSRPPGIEYNEQFFGPGTRLTVL.

J is TRBJ2-3 and V is TRBV9; 9 nucleotides line up with TRBD2. Germline CDR1 is SGDLS and CDR2 is YYNGEE. V lost 2 bases, J lost 2 bases, and 6 bases stayed unmatched. This CDR3 is built from 16 residues. CDR3 nucleotide sequence: TGTGCCAGCAGCGTGGCAGCGGGGGGATTCACAGATACGCAGTATTTT. It encodes CASSVAAGGFTDTQYF.

The chain joins TRBV9 to TRBJ2-1; 11 bases align to TRBD2. The CDR3 extends over 18 amino acids. Germline lookup yields CDR1 SGDLS and CDR2 YYNGEE. The junction had 17 bases not matched to a gene; V was cut back by 6 bases and J by 6 bases. The CDR3 nucleotides read TGTGCCAGCACCCTCGGGGTGGTAGCGGGGGGGCATGGCAATGAGCAGTTCTTC. The encoded protein is CASTLGVVAGGHGNEQFF.

This clonotype was picked up a small number of times. V gene TRBV7-2 combines with J gene TRBJ1-1; D is unresolved. The ends were cut back, 5 bases at V and 4 bases at J, with 11 bases in the middle. Germline CDR1 and CDR2: SGHTA and FQGNSA. The CDR3 has 13 residues. The CDR3 nucleotides read TGTGCCAGCAGCCTGTACGGGTCCACTGAAGCTTTCTTT. Translated: CASSLYGSTEAFF.

The rearrangement links TRBV4-1 to TRBJ1-1; 10 positions agree with TRBD1. Germline V CDR1 and CDR2: MGHRA, YSYEKL. V lost 0 bases and J lost 6; bases outside the gene matches: 4. The CDR3 extends over 15 amino acids. The DNA for the CDR3 is TGCGCCAGCAGCCAAGAGGACAGGGGGTACGCTGAAGCTTTCTTT. This translates into CASSQEDRGYAEAFF.

This clonotype was observed a handful of times. J is TRBJ2-1 and V is TRBV24-1; 14 nucleotides line up with TRBD2. This CDR3 has 13 amino acids. Germline V gene data show CDR1 as KGHDR and CDR2 as SFDVKD. V shed 9 bases, J shed 8 bases, and the junction held 2 bases outside the gene matches. The CDR3 nucleotides read TGTGCCACCTCGGGACTAGCGGGAGATGAGCAGTTCTTC. This encodes CATSGLAGDEQFF.

The rearrangement uses TRBV10-3 and TRBJ1-6; tentatively, D is TRBD1 (5 bases). Germline CDR1 reads ENHRY; CDR2 reads SYGVKD. V was shortened by 5 bases and J by 11 bases, with 19 bases between the two germline ends. This CDR3 spans 15 amino acids. The CDR3 loop is CAISSGTSIGPPLHF. The CDR3 coding sequence is TGTGCCATCAGTAGTGGGACCTCCATAGGGCCACCCCTCCACTTT.

The V gene is TRBV24-1, the J gene TRBJ1-4, with 11 bases aligning to TRBD1. The J segment lost 7 bases and the V segment lost 4 bases, leaving 7 bases of the junction unmatched. The germline gives CDR1 KGHDR, CDR2 SFDVKD. This CDR3 is 16 amino acids long. In nucleotides, the CDR3 is TGTGCCACCAGTGACCCCCGGACAGGGGGCTCTGAAAAACTGTTTTTT. Residues: CATSDPRTGGSEKLFF.

The chain carries TRBV7-6 and TRBJ2-3; D not resolved. The CDR3 sequence is 14 residues long. The germline CDR1 and CDR2 sequences are SGHVS and FNYEAQ. V lost 2 bases to trimming and J lost 5 bases, with 11 bases between them. Here the CDR3 reads CASSLSVGGDTQYF. The CDR3 coding sequence is TGTGCCAGCAGCTTATCAGTAGGCGGAGATACGCAGTATTTT.

In this sample, this clonotype turned up once. This chain uses TRBV9 with TRBJ2-3, with D unresolved. Germline V gene data show CDR1 as SGDLS and CDR2 as YYNGEE. The V and J ends lost 2 bases and 0 bases respectively, with 7 bases between them. The CDR3 runs to 14 residues. The CDR3 sequence: CASSVGWSTDTQYF. CDR3 nucleotide sequence: TGTGCCAGCAGCGTTGGATGGAGCACAGATACGCAGTATTTT.

CDR3 DNA sequence: TGTGCCAGCAGTTACCGGGACAGGGTCCTTGTGAACACTGAAGCTTTCTTT. The encoded protein is CASSYRDRVLVNTEAFF. The chain joins TRBV6-2 or TRBV6-3 to TRBJ1-1, with 9 nucleotides matching TRBD1. The V gene's germline CDR1 is MNHEY and CDR2 SVGEGT. J was trimmed by 0 bases and V by 2 bases; bases with no gene match: 7. The CDR3 consists of 17 residues.

Only one count was recorded for this clonotype. The chain combines TRBV9 with TRBJ2-7, with a possible D match to TRBD2 (5 bases). Trimming pared 4 bases from V and 2 bases from J, leaving 19 bases between. Germline V gene lookup returns CDR1 SGDLS and CDR2 YYNGEE. The CDR3 is 16 residues long. The CDR3 is CASSRTEDGSPYEQYF. The CDR3 region has the DNA TGTGCCAGCAGCCGAACGGAGGATGGTAGCCCCTACGAGCAGTACTTC.

The chain employs TRBV7-9 and TRBJ2-7, with D unresolved. V gave up 1 base and J gave up 6 bases, with 7 bases separating them. This CDR3 is built from 12 residues. The germline gives CDR1 SEHNR, CDR2 FQNEAQ (reference sequence). CDR3 amino acids: CASSLVTAEQYF. The CDR3 nucleotides read TGTGCCAGCAGCTTAGTGACGGCCGAGCAGTACTTC.

The chain carries TRBV3-1 and TRBJ1-2; 8 bases agree with TRBD1. Germline V CDR1 and CDR2: LGHDT, YNNKEL (reference sequence). CDR3 length: 13 amino acids. V lost 6 bases to trimming and J lost 7 bases; unmatched junction nucleotides: 7. The CDR3 region has the DNA TGTGCCAGCAGACGAGCAACAGGGGGTGGCTACACCTTC. Translated, it gives CASRRATGGGYTF.

This clonotype was counted between two and nine times. This chain joins TRBV5-4 and TRBJ2-3; TRBD2 matches 8 bases. Germline values: CDR1 SGHNT, CDR2 YYREEE (reference sequence). The junction had 14 bases not matched to a gene; V was cut back by 6 bases and J by 5 bases. The length of the CDR3 is 16 residues. In DNA, the CDR3 is TGTGCCAGCACCAGCCGGGGGGGCCAGGGTCGAGATACGCAGTATTTT. Encoded protein: CASTSRGGQGRDTQYF.

The chain combines TRBV7-2 with TRBJ2-1, with TRBD2 matching 7 bases. Trimming cost V 5 bases and J 10 bases; bases outside gene matches: 8. Germline loops: CDR1 SGHTA, CDR2 FQGNSA. CDR3 length: 13 amino acids. CDR3 DNA sequence: TGTGCCAGCAGCAGGGACTACCAGTGGGAGCAGTTCTTC. This encodes CASSRDYQWEQFF.

The CDR3 nucleotides are TGCAGTGCTAGAGATCGTGGGTCCTACAATGAGCAGTTCTTC. It codes for CSARDRGSYNEQFF. The chain employs TRBV20-1 and TRBJ2-1; no reliable D call. V dropped 0 bases and J dropped 1 base, with 7 bases sitting between them. This CDR3 contains 14 residues. Per germline, CDR1 DFQATT and CDR2 SNEGSKA (reference sequence).

The chain links TRBV7-8 to TRBJ2-7; 10 bases fit TRBD1. The ends lost 1 base at V and 2 bases at J; junction bases unmatched: 8. Germline V CDR1 and CDR2: SGHVS, FQNEAQ. The CDR3 is 17 residues long. CDR3: CASSLGPGTGAAYEQYF. CDR3 nucleotides: TGTGCCAGCAGCTTAGGCCCGGGGACAGGGGCAGCCTACGAGCAGTACTTC.

The rearrangement joins TRBV20-1 to TRBJ2-7; D is perhaps TRBD1 or TRBD2 (5 bases each). The CDR3 extends over 14 amino acids. Germline V lookup: CDR1 DFQATT, CDR2 SNEGSKA (reference sequence). Trimming removed 3 bases from V and 0 bases from J, with 12 bases in between. CDR3 protein: CSASSGTFSYEQYF. The CDR3 DNA sequence: TGCAGTGCTAGCTCGGGGACCTTCTCCTACGAGCAGTACTTC.

This clonotype has ten or more counts. This chain joins TRBV5-1 and TRBJ2-1; 10 bases are shared with TRBD2. V lost 2 bases, J lost 9 bases, and 5 bases stayed unmatched. This CDR3 spans 14 amino acids. CDR1 and CDR2 from the germline V gene are SGHRS and YFSETQ. DNA of the CDR3: TGCGCCAGCAGCTTCCAGCGGGGGGGCTTTGAGCAGTTCTTC. Translating gives CASSFQRGGFEQFF.

The chain has TRBV6-5 and TRBJ2-7; D may be TRBD2 (5 bases). The CDR3 length is 14 residues. Germline V gene sequence: CDR1 MNHEY, CDR2 SVGAGI. V lost 3 bases and J 2 bases, leaving 11 bases between the germline ends. CDR3 amino acids: CASSYHEGTYEQYF. In DNA, the CDR3 is TGTGCCAGCAGTTATCATGAGGGCACCTACGAGCAGTACTTC.